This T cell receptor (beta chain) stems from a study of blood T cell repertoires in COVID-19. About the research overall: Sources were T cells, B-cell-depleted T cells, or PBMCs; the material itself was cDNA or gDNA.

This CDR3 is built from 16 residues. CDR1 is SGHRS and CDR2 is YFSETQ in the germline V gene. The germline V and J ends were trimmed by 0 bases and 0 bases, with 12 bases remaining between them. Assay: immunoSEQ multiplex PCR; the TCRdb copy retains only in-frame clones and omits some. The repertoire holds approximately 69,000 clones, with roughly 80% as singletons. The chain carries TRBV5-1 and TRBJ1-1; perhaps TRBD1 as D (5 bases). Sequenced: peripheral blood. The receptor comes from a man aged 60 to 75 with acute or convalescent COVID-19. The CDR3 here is CASSLETAGMNTEAFF. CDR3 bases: TGCGCCAGCAGCTTGGAGACAGCAGGGATGAACACTGAAGCTTTCTTT.